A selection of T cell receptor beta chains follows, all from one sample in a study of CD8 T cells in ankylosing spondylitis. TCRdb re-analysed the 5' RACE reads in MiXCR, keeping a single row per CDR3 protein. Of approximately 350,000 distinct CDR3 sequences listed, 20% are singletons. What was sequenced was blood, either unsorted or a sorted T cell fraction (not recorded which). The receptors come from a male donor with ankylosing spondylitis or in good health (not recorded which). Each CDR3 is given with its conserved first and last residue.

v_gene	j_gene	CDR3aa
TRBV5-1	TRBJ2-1	CASSGTDRGLYNEQFF
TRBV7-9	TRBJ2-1	CASSLGWGASSYNEQFF
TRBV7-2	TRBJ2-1	CASSLRDRSYNEQFF
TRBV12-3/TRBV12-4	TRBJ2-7	CASSRVYEQYF
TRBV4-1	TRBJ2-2	CASSQEPGTSTGELFF
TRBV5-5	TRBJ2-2	CASSPAGSNTGELFF
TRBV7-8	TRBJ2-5	CASSLDPGQGQKETQYF
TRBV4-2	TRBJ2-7	CASSSGTVDEQYF
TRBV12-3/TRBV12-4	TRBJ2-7	CASSLVAGAYEQYF
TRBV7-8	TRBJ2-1	CASSPSEDRENEQFF
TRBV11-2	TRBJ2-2	CASSIRGYWRGSPDTGELFF
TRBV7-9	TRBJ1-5	CASSANGGSNQPQHF
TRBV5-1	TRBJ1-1	CASSLTGDTEAFF
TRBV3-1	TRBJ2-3	CASSLVAGGPGTQYF
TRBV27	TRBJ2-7	CASSPSSGTGYYEQYF
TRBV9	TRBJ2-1	CASSVPGGSSYNEQFF
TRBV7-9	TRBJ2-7	CASSFQQTYEQYF
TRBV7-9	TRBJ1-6	CASTLRDRAYPNSPLHF
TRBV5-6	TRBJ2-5	CASSSHLETQYF
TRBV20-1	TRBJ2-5	CSARTRGGRIQETQYF
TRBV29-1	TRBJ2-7	CSVSGGTGDYEQYF
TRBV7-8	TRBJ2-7	CASRLLAGGFYEQYF
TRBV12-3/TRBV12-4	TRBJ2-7	CASSPGLASEQYF
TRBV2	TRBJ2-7	CASSERPENFYEQYF